This TCR beta chain was recorded in a study of T-cell memory formation after mild COVID-19. Whole-study context: TCR clusters were mostly confined to one donor each. Study outcomes and limitations: The authors did not confirm SARS-CoV-2 specificity of second-wave clones peaking day 37. Memory cells collected pre-infection included some clones that later responded, suggesting cross-reactive memory joined.

This CDR3 region has 14 residues. Germline loops: CDR1 SGHTA, CDR2 FQGNSA. With V trimmed by 2 bases and J by 6 bases, 6 bases remained unmatched. TCRdb processed the 5' RACE reads anew with MiXCR; each CDR3 protein has one entry. The sample has under 300,000 distinct CDR3 sequences, 7% to 10% seen once. This clonotype was counted only a few times. Its antigen remains unknown. This sequence was found in a man between 18 and 35 years old who had mild COVID-19 (a few samples of this study predate the infection). Cell type and time point are not known. The material sequenced was PBMCs or a T cell subset sorted from them (not recorded which). The chain employs TRBV7-2 and TRBJ1-2; 7 bases agree with TRBD1. CDR3 DNA sequence: TGTGCCAGCAGCTTAAAGGCGACAGGGAATGGCTACACCTTC. This gives the protein CASSLKATGNGYTF.